The next 2 T cell receptor beta chains were all read from a single sample in a study of blood T cell repertoires in COVID-19. Here immunoSEQ multiplex PCR was the method, and the copy in TCRdb shows in-frame clones only, minus some. The profile shows approximately 70,000 clones, over 80% of them singletons. The sequencing sample was made of peripheral blood. The receptors here all came from a woman aged 80 or over with acute or convalescent COVID-19.

CDR3 loop: CASSLALQGEQFF. DNA of the CDR3: TGTGCCAGCAGCTTAGCTCTCCAGGGGGAGCAGTTCTTC. The rearrangement links TRBV7-2 to TRBJ2-1; a weak D match, TRBD1 (6 bases). The germline CDR1 and CDR2 sequences are SGHTA and FQGNSA. The CDR3 covers 13 residues. V lost 0 bases, J lost 10 bases, and 10 bases lay in between.

This chain links TRBV24-1 with TRBJ2-3; D is uncertain. The CDR3 has 15 residues. Germline V lookup: CDR1 KGHDR, CDR2 SFDVKD. V was clipped by 4 bases and J by 6 bases, with 16 bases between them. The CDR3 DNA sequence: TGTGCCACCAGTGACAATAGACAAGGCAGTGATACGCAGTATTTT. Protein: CATSDNRQGSDTQYF.